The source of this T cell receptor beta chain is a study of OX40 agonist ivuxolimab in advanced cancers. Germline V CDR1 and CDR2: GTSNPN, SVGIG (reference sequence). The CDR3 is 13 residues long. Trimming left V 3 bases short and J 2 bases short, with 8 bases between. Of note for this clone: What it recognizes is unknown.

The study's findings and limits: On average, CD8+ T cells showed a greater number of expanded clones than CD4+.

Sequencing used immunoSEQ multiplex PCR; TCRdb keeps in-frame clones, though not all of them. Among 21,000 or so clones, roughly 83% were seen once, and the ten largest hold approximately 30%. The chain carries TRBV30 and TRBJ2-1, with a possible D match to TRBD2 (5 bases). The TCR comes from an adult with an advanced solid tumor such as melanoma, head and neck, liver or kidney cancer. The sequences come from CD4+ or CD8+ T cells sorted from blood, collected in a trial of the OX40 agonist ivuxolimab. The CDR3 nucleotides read TGTGCCTGGAGACCGGGAACCTACAATGAGCAGTTCTTC. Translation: CAWRPGTYNEQFF.